This T cell receptor beta chain was sequenced in a study of post-analysis software for immune sequencing data. This clonotype was counted at least ten times. The antigen is undetermined. Presence of unique molecular identifiers characterized the TCR beta cDNA libraries. T cells numbering about 0.85 to 10 million yielded 450,000 to 500,000 cDNA molecules. TCRdb reanalysed the PCR reads using MiXCR and keeps one entry per CDR3 protein. The sample yields 150,000 to 200,000 distinct CDR3 sequences, roughly 30% seen once. Trimming took 3 bases from V and 5 from J, leaving 14 bases between them. From germline, CDR1 is DFQATT and CDR2 SNEGSKA (reference sequence). The CDR3 sequence is 14 residues long. Points from the study as a whole: Versus controls, multiple sclerosis patients showed significantly lower diversity (normalized Chao1). Five TRBV segments (TRBV5-6, TRBV5-1 and TRBV20-1 among them) occurred more frequently in patients than in controls.

What was sequenced was blood. This sequence originates from a girl under 18 with multiple sclerosis. The rearrangement links TRBV20-1 to TRBJ1-5; D uncertain. CDR3 sequence (DNA): TGCAGTGCTAGTCTAGGCGGCGGTTATCAGCCCCAGCATTTT. Translated, it gives CSASLGGGYQPQHF.